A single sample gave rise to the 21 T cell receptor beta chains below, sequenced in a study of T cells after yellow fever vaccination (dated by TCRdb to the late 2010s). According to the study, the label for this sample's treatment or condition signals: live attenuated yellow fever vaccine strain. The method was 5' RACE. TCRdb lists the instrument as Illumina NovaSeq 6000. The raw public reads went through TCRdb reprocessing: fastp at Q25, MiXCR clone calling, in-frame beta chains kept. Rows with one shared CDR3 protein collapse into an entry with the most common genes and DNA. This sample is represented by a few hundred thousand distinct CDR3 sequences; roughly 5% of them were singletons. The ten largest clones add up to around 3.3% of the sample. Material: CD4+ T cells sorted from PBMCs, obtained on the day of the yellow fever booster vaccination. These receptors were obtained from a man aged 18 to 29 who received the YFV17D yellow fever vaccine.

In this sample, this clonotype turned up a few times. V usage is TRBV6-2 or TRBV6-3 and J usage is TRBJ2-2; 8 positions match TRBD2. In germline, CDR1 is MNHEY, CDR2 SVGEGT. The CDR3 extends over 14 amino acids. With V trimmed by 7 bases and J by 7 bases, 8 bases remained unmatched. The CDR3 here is CASNLAGTGGELFF. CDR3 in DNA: TGTGCCAGCAATCTAGCGGGCACGGGCGGGGAGCTGTTTTTT.

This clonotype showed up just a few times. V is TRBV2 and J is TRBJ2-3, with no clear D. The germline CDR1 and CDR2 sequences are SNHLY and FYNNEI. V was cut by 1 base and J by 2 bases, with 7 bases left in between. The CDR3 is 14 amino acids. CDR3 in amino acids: CASSEGWYTDTQYF. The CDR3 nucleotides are TGTGCCAGCAGTGAAGGCTGGTACACAGATACGCAGTATTTT.

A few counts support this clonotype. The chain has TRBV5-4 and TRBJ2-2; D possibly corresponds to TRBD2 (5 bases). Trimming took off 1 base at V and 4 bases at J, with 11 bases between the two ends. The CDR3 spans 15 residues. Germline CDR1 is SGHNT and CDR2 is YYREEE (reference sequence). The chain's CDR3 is CASSLRGKGTGELFF. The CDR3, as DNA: TGTGCCAGCAGCTTGAGAGGGAAGGGCACCGGGGAGCTGTTTTTT.

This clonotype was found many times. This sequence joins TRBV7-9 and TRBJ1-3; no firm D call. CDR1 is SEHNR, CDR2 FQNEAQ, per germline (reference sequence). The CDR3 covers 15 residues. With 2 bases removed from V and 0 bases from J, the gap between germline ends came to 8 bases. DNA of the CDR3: TGTGCCAGCAGCTTATATTGGGACTCTGGAAACACCATATATTTT. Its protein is CASSLYWDSGNTIYF. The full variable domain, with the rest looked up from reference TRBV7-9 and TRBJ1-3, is DTGVSQNPRHKITKRGQNVTFRCDPISEHNRLYWYRQTLGQGPEFLTYFQNEAQLEKSRLLSDRFSAERPKGSFSTLEIQRTEQGDSAMYLCASSLYWDSGNTIYFGEGSWLTVV.

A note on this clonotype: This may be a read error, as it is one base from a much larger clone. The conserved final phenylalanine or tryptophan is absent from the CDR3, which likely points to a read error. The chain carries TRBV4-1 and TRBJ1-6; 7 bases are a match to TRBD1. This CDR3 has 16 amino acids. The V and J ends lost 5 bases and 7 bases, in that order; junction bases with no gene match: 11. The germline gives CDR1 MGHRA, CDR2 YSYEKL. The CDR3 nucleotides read TGCGCCAGCAGCGCGCATACAGGGGTGCGGAATTCACCCCTCCACTCT. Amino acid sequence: CASSAHTGVRNSPLHS.

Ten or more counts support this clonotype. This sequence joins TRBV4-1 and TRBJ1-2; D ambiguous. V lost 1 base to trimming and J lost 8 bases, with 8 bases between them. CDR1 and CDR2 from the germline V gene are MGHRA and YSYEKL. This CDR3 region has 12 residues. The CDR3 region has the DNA TGCGCCAGCAGCCAAGTGGCGGGGGGCTACACCTTC. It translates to CASSQVAGGYTF.

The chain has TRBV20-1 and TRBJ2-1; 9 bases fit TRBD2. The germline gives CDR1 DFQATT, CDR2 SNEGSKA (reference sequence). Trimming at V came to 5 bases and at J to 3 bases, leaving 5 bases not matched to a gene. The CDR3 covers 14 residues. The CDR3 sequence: CSAPTSGFYNEQFF. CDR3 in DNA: TGCAGTGCTCCCACTAGCGGGTTCTACAATGAGCAGTTCTTC.

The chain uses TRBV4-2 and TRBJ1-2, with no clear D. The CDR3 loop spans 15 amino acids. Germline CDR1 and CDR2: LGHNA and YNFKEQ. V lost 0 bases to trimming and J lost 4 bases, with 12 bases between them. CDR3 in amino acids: CASSQDGEAGYGYTF. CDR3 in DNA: TGTGCCAGCAGCCAAGATGGTGAGGCGGGCTATGGCTACACCTTC.

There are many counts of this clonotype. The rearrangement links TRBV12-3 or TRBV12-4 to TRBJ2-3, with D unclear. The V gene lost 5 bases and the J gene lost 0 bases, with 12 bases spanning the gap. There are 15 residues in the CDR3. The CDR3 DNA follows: TGTGCCAGCAGTCGGGTTTTCTCGAGCACAGATACGCAGTATTTT. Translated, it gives CASSRVFSSTDTQYF.

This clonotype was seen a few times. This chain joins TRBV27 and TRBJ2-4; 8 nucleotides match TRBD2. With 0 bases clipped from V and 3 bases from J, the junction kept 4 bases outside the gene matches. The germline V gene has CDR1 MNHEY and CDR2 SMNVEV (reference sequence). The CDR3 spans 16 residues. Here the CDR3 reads CASSLSLLAVKNIQYF. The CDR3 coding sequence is TGTGCCAGCAGTTTATCCCTACTAGCGGTCAAAAACATTCAGTACTTC.

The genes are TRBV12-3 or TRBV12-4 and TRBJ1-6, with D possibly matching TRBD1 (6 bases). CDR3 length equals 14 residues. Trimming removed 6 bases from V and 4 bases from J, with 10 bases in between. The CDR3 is CASSVGGYNSPLHF. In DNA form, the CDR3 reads TGTGCCAGCAGCGTAGGGGGTTATAATTCACCCCTCCACTTT.

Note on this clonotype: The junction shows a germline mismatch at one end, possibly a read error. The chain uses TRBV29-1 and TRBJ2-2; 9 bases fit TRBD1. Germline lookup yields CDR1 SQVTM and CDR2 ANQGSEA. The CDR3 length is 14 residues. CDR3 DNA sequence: TGCAGCGTTGAAGGGGACAGGGTCACCGGGGAGCTGTCTTTT. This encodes CSVEGDRVTGELSF.

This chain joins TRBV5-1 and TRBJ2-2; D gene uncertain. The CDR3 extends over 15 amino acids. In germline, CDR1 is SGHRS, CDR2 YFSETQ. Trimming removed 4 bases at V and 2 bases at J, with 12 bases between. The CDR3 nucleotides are TGCGCCAGCAGCCAGGCTACTGGTAACACCGGGGAGCTGTTTTTT. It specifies CASSQATGNTGELFF.

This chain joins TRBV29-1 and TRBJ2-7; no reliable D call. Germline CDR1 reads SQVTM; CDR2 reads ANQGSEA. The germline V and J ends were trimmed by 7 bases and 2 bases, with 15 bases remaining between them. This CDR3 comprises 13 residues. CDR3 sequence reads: CSAVAGPTYEQYF. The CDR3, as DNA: TGCAGCGCTGTGGCCGGGCCCACCTACGAGCAGTACTTC.

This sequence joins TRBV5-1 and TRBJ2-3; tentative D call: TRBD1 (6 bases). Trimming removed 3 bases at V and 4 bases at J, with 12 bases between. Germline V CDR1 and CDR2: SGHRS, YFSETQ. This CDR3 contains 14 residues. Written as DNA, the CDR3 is TGCGCCAGCAGCTCAACCCAGGGGCCAGATACGCAGTATTTT. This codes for CASSSTQGPDTQYF. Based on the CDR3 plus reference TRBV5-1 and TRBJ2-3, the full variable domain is KAGVTQTPRYLIKTRGQQVTLSCSPISGHRSVSWYQQTPGQGLQFLFEYFSETQRNKGNFPGRFSGRQFSNSRSEMNVSTLELGDSALYLCASSSTQGPDTQYFGPGTRLTVL.

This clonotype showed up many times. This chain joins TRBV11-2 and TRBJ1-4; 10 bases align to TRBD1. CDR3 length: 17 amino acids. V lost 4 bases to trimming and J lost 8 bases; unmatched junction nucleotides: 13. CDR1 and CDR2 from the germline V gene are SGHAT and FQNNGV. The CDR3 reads CASSSGQGISSGEKLFF. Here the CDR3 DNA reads TGTGCCAGCAGCTCGGGACAGGGGATATCCTCAGGGGAAAAACTGTTTTTT.

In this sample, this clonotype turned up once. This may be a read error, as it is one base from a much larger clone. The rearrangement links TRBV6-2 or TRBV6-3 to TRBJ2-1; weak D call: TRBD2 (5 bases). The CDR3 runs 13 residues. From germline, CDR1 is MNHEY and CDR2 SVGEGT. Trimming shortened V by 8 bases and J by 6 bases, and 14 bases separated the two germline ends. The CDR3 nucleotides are TGTGCCAGCCTACCTTGCGGAGGCAATGAGCAGTTCTTC. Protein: CASLPCGGNEQFF.

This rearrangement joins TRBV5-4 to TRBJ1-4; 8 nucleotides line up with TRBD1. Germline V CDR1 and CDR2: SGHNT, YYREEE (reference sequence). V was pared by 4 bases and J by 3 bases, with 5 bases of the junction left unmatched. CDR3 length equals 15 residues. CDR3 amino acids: CASSNYRGANEKLFF. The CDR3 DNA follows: TGTGCCAGCAGCAACTACAGGGGGGCTAATGAAAAACTGTTTTTT.

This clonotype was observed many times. The CDR3: CASRRTSGGVPGWETQYF. Here the CDR3 DNA reads TGTGCCAGCAGGCGTACTAGCGGGGGGGTCCCCGGCTGGGAGACCCAGTACTTC. The rearrangement joins TRBV11-2 to TRBJ2-5, with 13 nucleotides matching TRBD2. The V and J ends lost 6 bases and 5 bases, in that order; junction bases with no gene match: 15. This CDR3 region has 18 residues. Germline V gene data show CDR1 as SGHAT and CDR2 as FQNNGV.

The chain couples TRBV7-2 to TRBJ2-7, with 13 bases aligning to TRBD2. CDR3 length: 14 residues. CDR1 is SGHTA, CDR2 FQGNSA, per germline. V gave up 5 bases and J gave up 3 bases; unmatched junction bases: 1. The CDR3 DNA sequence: TGTGCCAGCAGCAGGACTAGCGGGGGCTACGAGCAGTACTTC. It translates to CASSRTSGGYEQYF.

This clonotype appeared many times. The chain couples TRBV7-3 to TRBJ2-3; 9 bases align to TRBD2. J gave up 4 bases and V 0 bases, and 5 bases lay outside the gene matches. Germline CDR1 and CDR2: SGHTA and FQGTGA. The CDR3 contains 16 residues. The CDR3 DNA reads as TGTGCCAGCAGCTTAACCAGCGGGGGGAGCGCAGATACGCAGTATTTT. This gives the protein CASSLTSGGSADTQYF.